The next 24 T cell receptor beta chains were all read from a single sample in a study of T cell responses to AZD1222 COVID-19 vaccine. The data were produced by immunoSEQ multiplex PCR, yet TCRdb's version contains in-frame clones alone and is incomplete. Of 100,000 or so clones detected, 85% to 90% appear once; the ten largest clones hold about 6%. The starting material was peripheral blood, obtained 28 days after the second AZD1222 dose. These receptors all stem from an adult who received the AZD1222 COVID-19 vaccine.

This chain joins TRBV10-2 and TRBJ1-4, with D unclear. Germline CDR1 and CDR2: WSHSY and SAAADI. This CDR3 has 15 residues. Trimming shortened V by 4 bases and J by 7 bases, and 16 bases separated the two germline ends. The CDR3 DNA follows: TGCGCCAGCAGTGCTCTGGGCCTGGCGTCTGAAAAACTGTTTTTT. Protein product: CASSALGLASEKLFF.

This clone was picked up a small number of times. DNA of the CDR3: TGTGCCAGTAGTATAACAGGGATAGATGGTTCCGAGCAGTACTTC. Translating it yields CASSITGIDGSEQYF. V is TRBV19 and J is TRBJ2-7; D may be TRBD1 (6 bases). This CDR3 contains 15 residues. Germline V gives CDR1 LNHDA, CDR2 SQIVND (reference sequence). With 2 bases removed from V and 6 bases from J, the gap between germline ends came to 17 bases.

V gene TRBV5-1 combines with J gene TRBJ2-7, with 8 bases matching TRBD1. The CDR3 covers 13 residues. CDR1 and CDR2 from the germline V gene are SGHRS and YFSETQ. With V trimmed by 4 bases and J by 3 bases, 3 bases remained unmatched. CDR3 nucleotides: TGCGCCAGCAGCGCCGGACAGGGCTACGAGCAGTACTTC. Its protein product is CASSAGQGYEQYF.

The V gene is TRBV5-4, the J gene TRBJ2-1, with TRBD1 identical over 8 bases. The CDR3 has 15 amino acids. Trimming cost V 4 bases and J 6 bases; bases outside gene matches: 9. The germline V gene has CDR1 SGHNT and CDR2 YYREEE (reference sequence). The CDR3 sequence is CASSAASDRGNEQFF. The CDR3 coding sequence is TGTGCCAGCAGCGCTGCTAGCGACAGGGGCAATGAGCAGTTCTTC.

The chain carries TRBV29-1 and TRBJ2-7, with D perhaps matching TRBD2 (7 bases). The CDR3 spans 14 residues. Trimming removed 5 bases at V and 0 bases at J, with 14 bases between. Germline V gene sequence: CDR1 SQVTM, CDR2 ANQGSEA. CDR3 amino acids: CSVSRGPNSYEQYF. The CDR3 DNA follows: TGCAGCGTTTCGCGGGGGCCAAACTCCTACGAGCAGTACTTC.

This chain links TRBV9 with TRBJ2-1; D perhaps matches TRBD2 (5 bases). The CDR3 extends over 15 amino acids. Germline CDR1 SGDLS, CDR2 YYNGEE. Trimming took off 0 bases at V and 8 bases at J, with 15 bases between the two ends. CDR3 sequence: CASSVVERPGDEQFF. The CDR3 nucleotides read TGTGCCAGCAGCGTAGTGGAGCGGCCTGGGGATGAGCAGTTCTTC.

This sequence joins TRBV29-1 and TRBJ2-7, with D perhaps assigned TRBD1 or TRBD2 (6 bases each). V gave up 4 bases and J gave up 2 bases, with 18 bases separating them. This CDR3 contains 15 residues. Per germline, CDR1 SQVTM and CDR2 ANQGSEA. CDR3 protein: CSVGPGGFRAYEQYF. DNA for the CDR3: TGCAGCGTTGGACCCGGGGGCTTCAGAGCCTACGAGCAGTACTTC.

V is TRBV7-2 and J is TRBJ1-5; 8 bases map to TRBD1. The CDR3 has 14 residues. Germline V gene lookup returns CDR1 SGHTA and CDR2 FQGNSA. V trimming: 5 bases; J trimming: 5 bases; junction bases outside the gene matches: 5. CDR3: CASSRVTGDQPQHF. Written as DNA, the CDR3 is TGTGCCAGCAGCCGCGTGACAGGGGATCAGCCCCAGCATTTT.

The chain links TRBV6-2 or TRBV6-3 to TRBJ1-5; TRBD1 agrees at 8 bases. Per germline, CDR1 MNHEY and CDR2 SVGEGT. With 5 bases clipped from V and 2 bases from J, the junction kept 2 bases outside the gene matches. The CDR3 totals 14 residues. CDR3 DNA: TGTGCCAGCAGTAAGGACAGGGGCAATCAGCCCCAGCATTTT. Protein product: CASSKDRGNQPQHF.

The chain joins TRBV24-1 to TRBJ2-2, with 8 bases that match TRBD2. The V gene end was trimmed by 5 bases and the J gene end by 5 bases; junction bases not matched to a gene: 9. Germline V gene sequence: CDR1 KGHDR, CDR2 SFDVKD. The CDR3 has 16 residues. The DNA of the CDR3 is TGTGCCACCAGTGGGCCCACTAGCGGAGGGACCGGGGAGCTGTTTTTT. The encoded protein is CATSGPTSGGTGELFF.

The chain combines TRBV5-6 with TRBJ2-5; 7 nucleotides agree with TRBD1. There are 13 residues in the CDR3. In germline, CDR1 is SGHDT, CDR2 YYEEEE. The junction had 3 bases not matched to a gene; V was cut back by 2 bases and J by 5 bases. The CDR3 is CASSLGGPETQYF. CDR3 coding DNA: TGTGCCAGCAGCTTAGGGGGCCCCGAGACCCAGTACTTC.

The chain uses TRBV27 and TRBJ2-3; D remains unclear. From germline, CDR1 is MNHEY and CDR2 SMNVEV (reference sequence). The V and J ends lost 6 bases and 2 bases respectively, with 6 bases between them. The CDR3 has 12 residues. CDR3 region: CASRTVTDTQYF. The CDR3 coding sequence is TGTGCCAGCAGAACGGTCACAGATACGCAGTATTTT.

The V and J genes are TRBV7-6 and TRBJ2-1, with a tentative D call TRBD1 (6 bases). The CDR3 length is 16 residues. Trimming stripped 1 base from V and 4 bases from J, with 14 bases between. The V gene's germline CDR1 is SGHVS and CDR2 FNYEAQ. Here the CDR3 reads CASSLVGGESYNEQFF. The CDR3 DNA sequence: TGTGCCAGCAGCTTAGTAGGGGGTGAAAGTTACAATGAGCAGTTCTTC.

The rearrangement joins TRBV19 to TRBJ1-1, with D perhaps TRBD1 (5 bases). V was shortened by 5 bases and J by 7 bases, with 14 bases between the two germline ends. The V gene's germline CDR1 is LNHDA and CDR2 SQIVND (reference sequence). The CDR3 has 13 amino acids. The CDR3 DNA reads as TGTGCCAGTAGTGGCTTTGGGGGGGGTGAAGCTTTCTTT. It translates to CASSGFGGGEAFF.

The CDR3: CASSPVGLYGYTF. CDR3 sequence (DNA): TGTGCCAGCAGTCCGGTGGGACTCTATGGCTACACCTTC. The chain recombines TRBV12-3 or TRBV12-4 with TRBJ1-2; possibly TRBD1 for D (5 bases). This CDR3 comprises 13 residues. The germline V and J ends were trimmed by 5 bases and 4 bases, with 11 bases remaining between them.

This chain links TRBV18 with TRBJ1-2; D not resolved. Trimming removed 2 bases at V and 6 bases at J, with 10 bases between. Germline V CDR1 and CDR2: KGHSH, LQKENI. The CDR3 runs to 13 residues. The CDR3, as DNA: TGTGCCAGCTCACCAGAGACACCAGATGGCTACACCTTC. It encodes CASSPETPDGYTF.

The chain employs TRBV5-1 and TRBJ1-1; D is unresolved. The CDR3 is 13 amino acids. Germline lookup yields CDR1 SGHRS and CDR2 YFSETQ. The ends were cut back, 6 bases at V and 4 bases at J, with 13 bases in the middle. The CDR3 DNA reads as TGCGCCAGCACTGTCTTGGGAGTCACTGAAGCTTTCTTT. It is translated as CASTVLGVTEAFF.

This clone was found once. The chain couples TRBV16 to TRBJ2-1, with D possibly being TRBD2 (5 bases). Deletions cut 4 bases from V and 9 bases from J, with 13 bases between. Germline loops: CDR1 KGHSY, CDR2 FQNENV. CDR3 size: 13 residues. In DNA form, the CDR3 reads TGTGCCAGCAGCCCGGCACCTAGCACTGAGCAGTTCTTC. Protein product: CASSPAPSTEQFF.

This clone was seen a few times. This chain connects TRBV28 to TRBJ2-2; D might be TRBD2 (7 bases). With 8 bases removed from V and 2 bases from J, the gap between germline ends came to 18 bases. This CDR3 comprises 16 residues. Germline CDR1 MDHEN, CDR2 SYDVKM. For the CDR3, the DNA is TGTGCCAGCGGGGGCGCGGGGGCCCTAAACACCGGGGAGCTGTTTTTT. Translated, it gives CASGGAGALNTGELFF.

The gene calls are TRBV6-5 and TRBJ2-3, with 10 bases matching TRBD2. Germline V gene data show CDR1 as MNHEY and CDR2 as SVGAGI. Germline trimming cut 8 bases from V and 4 bases from J; bases unmatched to any gene: 3. The CDR3 is 13 residues long. DNA of the CDR3: TGTGCCAGCCGCCTAGCGGGGGCAGATACGCAGTATTTT. Translating gives CASRLAGADTQYF.

This rearrangement joins TRBV6-5 to TRBJ2-7; TRBD1 matches 8 bases. Per the germline V gene, CDR1 is MNHEY and CDR2 is SVGAGI. J gave up 2 bases and V 2 bases, and 2 bases lay outside the gene matches. This CDR3 spans 14 amino acids. The CDR3 coding sequence is TGTGCCAGCAGTTACGGACAGGGAGCCTACGAGCAGTACTTC. Its protein product is CASSYGQGAYEQYF.

This sequence joins TRBV7-7 and TRBJ1-1; D ambiguous. This CDR3 has 13 residues. Trimming left V 2 bases short and J 3 bases short, with 7 bases between. Germline V gives CDR1 SSHAT, CDR2 FNYEAQ (reference sequence). CDR3: CASSLWRDTEAFF. CDR3 bases: TGTGCCAGCAGCTTATGGCGCGACACTGAAGCTTTCTTT.

This sequence joins TRBV10-1 and TRBJ2-2; a possible D gene is TRBD2 (5 bases). From germline, CDR1 is WNHNN and CDR2 SYGVQD (reference sequence). Trimming took 0 bases from V and 6 from J, leaving 11 bases between them. The length of the CDR3 is 15 residues. Here the CDR3 reads CASSESRTWAGELFF. CDR3 bases: TGCGCCAGCAGTGAGTCTCGGACTTGGGCCGGGGAGCTGTTTTTT.

This clone has only one observation. The V call is TRBV12-3 or TRBV12-4, the J call TRBJ1-5; maybe TRBD1 (5 bases). V was clipped by 1 base and J by 5 bases, with 6 bases between them. This CDR3 comprises 13 residues. The CDR3 loop is CASSLGGHQPQHF. The CDR3 DNA follows: TGTGCCAGCAGTTTAGGGGGACATCAGCCCCAGCATTTT.